The next 31 T cell receptor beta chains were all read from a single sample in a study of TIL therapy for anti-PD-1-resistant metastatic lung cancer. The time point: pre-treatment sample, taken before nivolumab and TIL therapy. This was the immunoSEQ v3 assay. The repertoire was sequenced with immunoSEQ multiplex PCR; TCRdb's copy has only in-frame clones and lacks some. The table lists 57,000 or so clones, around 86% of them singletons. The input for sequencing was blood, taken at baseline. All receptors come from a person aged 25 to 85 with non-small cell lung cancer.

The rearrangement links TRBV18 to TRBJ2-7; D remains unclear. Per germline, CDR1 KGHSH and CDR2 LQKENI. This CDR3 spans 13 amino acids. V was trimmed by 1 base and J by 1 base, leaving 5 bases between them. The CDR3 protein is CASSPLASYEQYF. CDR3 nucleotide sequence: TGTGCCAGCTCACCACTAGCATCCTACGAGCAGTACTTC.

The chain carries TRBV19 and TRBJ1-5; D remains unclear. The CDR3 length is 13 residues. The V gene lost 5 bases and the J gene lost 7 bases, with 12 bases spanning the gap. Germline CDR1 reads LNHDA; CDR2 reads SQIVND (reference sequence). The CDR3 reads CASSSAVGQPQHF. In nucleotides, the CDR3 is TGTGCCAGTAGTTCCGCGGTAGGGCAGCCCCAGCATTTT.

V and J are TRBV28 and TRBJ1-2; D gene unclear. Trimming took off 4 bases at V and 7 bases at J, with 4 bases between the two ends. CDR1 and CDR2 (germline): MDHEN, SYDVKM. The CDR3 is made up of 10 amino acids. The CDR3 sequence: CASSSRGYTF. CDR3 coding DNA: TGTGCCAGCAGTTCGCGTGGCTACACCTTC.

This sequence joins TRBV5-1 and TRBJ2-3; D is unresolved. The CDR3 spans 14 residues. Germline V gives CDR1 SGHRS, CDR2 YFSETQ. V lost 0 bases, J lost 0 bases, and 5 bases lay in between. This CDR3 is CASSLGPSTDTQYF. The CDR3, as DNA: TGCGCCAGCAGCTTGGGCCCTAGCACAGATACGCAGTATTTT.

The chain has TRBV3-1 (or the pseudogene TRBV3-2) and TRBJ2-2; 11 positions match TRBD2. This CDR3 is built from 16 residues. Unmatched junction bases numbered 8, after V lost 4 bases and J lost 7 bases. Per the germline V gene, CDR1 is LGHDT and CDR2 is YNNKEL (reference sequence). The CDR3 coding sequence is TGTGCCAGCAGCCTTAGCGGGAGGGCCGTCGGCGGGGAGCTGTTTTTT. The encoded protein is CASSLSGRAVGGELFF.

The chain uses TRBV19 and TRBJ2-2; D is unresolved. V lost 9 bases to trimming and J lost 3 bases, with 17 bases between them. The germline CDR1 and CDR2 sequences are LNHDA and SQIVND (reference sequence). The CDR3 spans 15 residues. CDR3 protein: CASQTITAYTGELFF. The DNA of the CDR3 is TGTGCCAGCCAAACGATAACGGCTTACACCGGGGAGCTGTTTTTT.

The V and J genes are TRBV9 and TRBJ2-2; TRBD2 is a possible D gene (6 bases). The CDR3 consists of 13 residues. Germline V lookup: CDR1 SGDLS, CDR2 YYNGEE. V was trimmed by 6 bases and J by 5 bases, leaving 11 bases between them. The CDR3 region has the DNA TGTGCCAGCAAGGCGGGGAATACCGGGGAGCTGTTTTTT. Translated, it gives CASKAGNTGELFF.

This clone turned up a few times. The chain carries TRBV4-1 and TRBJ2-7; D not resolved. Germline loops: CDR1 MGHRA, CDR2 YSYEKL. The ends were cut back, 5 bases at V and 5 bases at J, with 13 bases in the middle. This CDR3 is built from 13 residues. The DNA for the CDR3 is TGCGCCAGCAGCAGCACGCCGACCAACGAGCAGTACTTC. It encodes CASSSTPTNEQYF.

The chain combines TRBV9 with TRBJ1-2; D uncertain. Germline loops: CDR1 SGDLS, CDR2 YYNGEE. V lost 4 bases and J lost 0, with 13 bases in between. The CDR3 length is 15 residues. In nucleotides, the CDR3 is TGTGCCAGCAGCCCCGACCCCAGAACTAACTATGGCTACACCTTC. Protein sequence: CASSPDPRTNYGYTF.

The chain carries TRBV13 and TRBJ2-3, with no clear D. Germline V gives CDR1 PRHDT, CDR2 FYEKMQ (reference sequence). Trimming stripped 7 bases from V and 2 bases from J, with 7 bases between. CDR3 length: 12 residues. This chain's CDR3 is CASNFNTDTQYF. For the CDR3, the DNA is TGTGCCAGCAATTTCAACACAGATACGCAGTATTTT.

The chain links TRBV4-1 to TRBJ1-5, with unresolved D. Trimming left V 1 base short and J 7 bases short, with 14 bases between. CDR1 and CDR2 (germline): MGHRA, YSYEKL. CDR3 length: 15 amino acids. The CDR3 DNA follows: TGCGCCAGCAGCCAAGTCGAGGGTGAGAGGCAGCCCCAGCATTTT. Translating gives CASSQVEGERQPQHF.

DNA of the CDR3: TGTGCCAGCAGCTTCACAGGGGGTTCCCATCAGCCCCAGCATTTT. Amino acid sequence: CASSFTGGSHQPQHF. The V call is TRBV7-2, the J call TRBJ1-5; 8 bases line up with TRBD1. V was clipped by 3 bases and J by 5 bases; unmatched bases: 6. There are 15 residues in the CDR3. Germline values: CDR1 SGHTA, CDR2 FQGNSA.

The chain joins TRBV3-1 (or the pseudogene TRBV3-2) to TRBJ2-6; 11 bases match TRBD2. CDR3 length: 18 amino acids. Germline trimming cut 3 bases from V and 2 bases from J; bases unmatched to any gene: 6. Germline V gene data show CDR1 as LGHDT and CDR2 as YNNKEL (reference sequence). DNA of the CDR3: TGTGCCAGCAGCCATCCATTAGCGGGGGGGCCTGGGGCCAACGTCCTGACTTTC. It translates to CASSHPLAGGPGANVLTF.

The chain uses TRBV4-1 and TRBJ2-3, with D possibly being TRBD2 (5 bases). Germline V gives CDR1 MGHRA, CDR2 YSYEKL. V was cut by 0 bases and J by 5 bases, with 18 bases left in between. CDR3 length: 17 amino acids. As DNA, the CDR3 is TGCGCCAGCAGCCAAGACCCTTTCAGGCCCAGCGGAGATACGCAGTATTTT. Amino acid sequence: CASSQDPFRPSGDTQYF.

The V call is TRBV7-3, the J call TRBJ2-1, with TRBD2 matching 12 bases. The CDR3 consists of 15 residues. Unmatched junction bases numbered 6, after V lost 6 bases and J lost 6 bases. The germline CDR1 and CDR2 sequences are SGHTA and FQGTGA. The chain's CDR3 is CASSPTSGSGNEQFF. CDR3 sequence (DNA): TGTGCCAGCAGTCCGACTAGCGGGAGCGGCAATGAGCAGTTCTTC.

This clone was seen more than once but under ten times. The chain links TRBV5-1 to TRBJ2-3; D is uncertain. Germline lookup yields CDR1 SGHRS and CDR2 YFSETQ. The CDR3 is 14 residues long. V was shortened by 7 bases and J by 1 base, with 13 bases between the two germline ends. This CDR3 is CASSKVVGTDTQYF. CDR3 sequence (DNA): TGCGCCAGCTCGAAGGTGGTAGGCACAGATACGCAGTATTTT.

The chain couples TRBV3-1 (or the pseudogene TRBV3-2) to TRBJ1-2; TRBD1 matches 10 bases. Germline assignment: CDR1 LGHDT and CDR2 YNNKEL (reference sequence). The CDR3 runs 18 residues. The junction had 11 bases not matched to a gene; V was cut back by 4 bases and J by 0 bases. The CDR3 here is CASSLSGTGTGANYGYTF. CDR3 DNA: TGTGCCAGCAGCCTTTCGGGAACCGGGACAGGGGCTAACTATGGCTACACCTTC.

V is TRBV15 and J is TRBJ2-3, with D possibly TRBD2 on 5 matching bases. The CDR3 covers 13 residues. Per germline, CDR1 LNHNV and CDR2 YYDKDF (reference sequence). Trimming stripped 3 bases from V and 4 bases from J, with 8 bases between. The CDR3 region is CATSSRTSDTQYF. The CDR3 DNA reads as TGTGCCACCAGCAGCCGGACTTCAGATACGCAGTATTTT.

The chain links TRBV30 to TRBJ1-4; no clear D gene. From germline, CDR1 is GTSNPN and CDR2 SVGIG (reference sequence). V dropped 4 bases and J dropped 1 base, with 13 bases sitting between them. CDR3 size: 15 residues. CDR3 DNA: TGTGCCTGGAAGAAGAGGTTTCAAACTAATGAAAAACTGTTTTTT. It specifies CAWKKRFQTNEKLFF. Full variable domain (rest looked up from reference TRBV30 and TRBJ1-4): SQTIHQWPATLVQPVGSPLSLECTVEGTSNPNLYWYRQAAGRGLQLLFYSVGIGQISSEVPQNLSASRPQDRQFILSSKKLLLSDSGFYLCAWKKRFQTNEKLFFGSGTQLSVL.

The chain joins TRBV3-1 (or the pseudogene TRBV3-2) to TRBJ2-7, with D perhaps matching TRBD1 or TRBD2 (6 bases each). CDR3 length equals 14 residues. Germline-derived CDR1 and CDR2 are LGHDT and YNNKEL (reference sequence). The V end was cut by 4 bases, the J end by 5 bases, with 15 bases between. The CDR3 reads CASSPPRGRNEQYF. The CDR3 bases are TGTGCCAGCAGCCCGCCCCGGGGGCGGAACGAGCAGTACTTC.

The chain links TRBV24-1 to TRBJ1-6; TRBD1 is a possible D gene (5 bases). Germline CDR1 and CDR2: KGHDR and SFDVKD. The V end was cut by 4 bases, the J end by 8 bases, with 8 bases between. The CDR3 runs to 13 residues. CDR3 sequence: CATSEAGYSPLHF. CDR3 in DNA: TGTGCCACCAGTGAGGCAGGGTATTCACCCCTCCACTTT.

This chain connects TRBV6-1 to TRBJ2-7; D not certain. CDR3 size: 15 residues. Germline lookup yields CDR1 MNHNS and CDR2 SASEGT. The V end lost 3 bases, the J end lost 1 base, and 13 bases lay between the germline ends. The CDR3 loop is CASSDRIDGSYEQYF. For the CDR3, the DNA is TGTGCCAGCAGTGACAGAATTGACGGTTCCTACGAGCAGTACTTC.

The gene calls are TRBV27 and TRBJ2-3, with D perhaps matching TRBD2 (6 bases). In germline, CDR1 is MNHEY, CDR2 SMNVEV (reference sequence). The CDR3 extends over 14 amino acids. Trimming stripped 2 bases from V and 7 bases from J, with 13 bases between. CDR3 protein: CASSLNAGLNTQYF. CDR3 bases: TGTGCCAGCAGTTTAAACGCGGGGCTGAATACGCAGTATTTT.

V usage is TRBV25-1 and J usage is TRBJ1-1, with D perhaps TRBD1 (6 bases). Germline CDR1 is MGHDK and CDR2 is SYGVNS. The ends were cut back, 8 bases at V and 10 bases at J, with 20 bases in the middle. The CDR3 covers 13 residues. In DNA, the CDR3 is TGTGCCAGCCGAACACAGGGAATGGAGGTAGCTTTCTTT. Amino acid sequence: CASRTQGMEVAFF.

The chain employs TRBV27 and TRBJ2-1, with 7 bases lining up with TRBD2. There are 16 residues in the CDR3. V lost 3 bases and J lost 6; bases outside the gene matches: 11. Germline CDR1 MNHEY, CDR2 SMNVEV (reference sequence). The CDR3 DNA follows: TGTGCCAGCAGTTTTTACGGACTAGATTCCCTCAATGAGCAGTTCTTC. Translating it yields CASSFYGLDSLNEQFF.

This chain uses TRBV10-3 with TRBJ2-7; D is possibly TRBD1 or TRBD2 (6 bases each). CDR1 and CDR2 (germline): ENHRY, SYGVKD. The germline V and J ends were trimmed by 4 bases and 1 base, with 11 bases remaining between them. This CDR3 has 14 residues. The CDR3 loop is CAISVGGRSYEQYF. As DNA, the CDR3 is TGTGCCATCAGTGTAGGGGGGAGGTCCTACGAGCAGTACTTC.

This CDR3 is CASSPKLVVVNTQYF. Here the CDR3 DNA reads TGTGCCAGTAGTCCCAAACTAGTTGTGGTAAATACGCAGTATTTT. The genes are TRBV19 and TRBJ2-3; D possibly corresponds to TRBD2 (5 bases). Germline CDR1 reads LNHDA; CDR2 reads SQIVND (reference sequence). The V end lost 5 bases, the J end lost 7 bases, and 19 bases lay between the germline ends. This CDR3 contains 15 residues.

The gene calls are TRBV13 and TRBJ2-7; D remains unclear. Trimming cost V 5 bases and J 1 base, with 15 bases left between them. Germline values: CDR1 PRHDT, CDR2 FYEKMQ (reference sequence). This CDR3 is 15 amino acids long. The CDR3: CASSGTSMESYEQYF. The CDR3 DNA follows: TGTGCCAGCAGCGGAACTTCGATGGAATCCTACGAGCAGTACTTC.

The gene calls are TRBV5-1 and TRBJ2-3; the match to TRBD2 covers 9 bases. After removal of 4 bases from V and 0 bases from J, the junction contained 6 bases not matched to a gene. The CDR3 contains 16 residues. The germline V gene encodes CDR1 SGHRS and CDR2 YFSETQ. In nucleotides, the CDR3 is TGCGCCAGCAGCATAGTAGCGGGAGTAAGCACAGATACGCAGTATTTT. Translation gives CASSIVAGVSTDTQYF. Using reference TRBV5-1 and TRBJ2-3 for the parts outside the CDR3, the full variable domain is KAGVTQTPRYLIKTRGQQVTLSCSPISGHRSVSWYQQTPGQGLQFLFEYFSETQRNKGNFPGRFSGRQFSNSRSEMNVSTLELGDSALYLCASSIVAGVSTDTQYFGPGTRLTVL.

This chain uses TRBV6-5 with TRBJ1-2; D is possibly TRBD1 (5 bases). V shed 4 bases and J shed 3 bases, with 12 bases lying between them. Germline lookup yields CDR1 MNHEY and CDR2 SVGAGI. The CDR3 runs to 14 residues. For the CDR3, the DNA is TGTGCCAGCAGTTTAGACAGAGACGACTATGGCTACACCTTC. Protein product: CASSLDRDDYGYTF.

The V gene is TRBV2, the J gene TRBJ2-5, with D hard to call. The CDR3 has 14 residues. With 4 bases removed from V and 5 bases from J, the gap between germline ends came to 14 bases. Germline V gene lookup returns CDR1 SNHLY and CDR2 FYNNEI. CDR3 coding DNA: TGTGCCAGCAGTGCGGCAGCCGCCGGCGAGACCCAGTACTTC. It encodes CASSAAAAGETQYF.